The 19 T cell receptor beta chains presented below share a single source sample, sequenced in a study of blood T cells in healthy people across ages. It was with a sample-barcoded 5' primer and a J-beta primer mix that a second PCR of roughly 6 to 11 cycles was run. TCRdb redid the calling of the 5' RACE reads with MiXCR, one entry per CDR3 protein. The table has roughly 1,100,000 distinct CDR3 sequences, roughly a quarter seen once. This same sample was also taken into another study, of T cells of mothers and their children.

Sequenced sample: blood. The origin of the receptors is a girl between 2 and 10 years old in good health.

This clonotype was found a few times. The gene calls are TRBV6-1 and TRBJ2-5; D possibly matches TRBD1 or TRBD2 (5 bases each). The better agreement between TRBJ2-7 and the DNA end casts doubt on the J call. The CDR3 extends over 15 amino acids. From germline, CDR1 is MNHNS and CDR2 SASEGT. The CDR3 here is CASSNMPGPLYEQYF. The CDR3 bases are TGTGCCAGCAGCAACATGCCGGGACCCCTCTACGAGCAGTACTTC.

This clonotype has just a few counts. The gene calls are TRBV12-3 or TRBV12-4 and TRBJ1-5, with 7 bases matching TRBD1. After removal of 7 bases from V and 0 bases from J, the junction contained 9 bases not matched to a gene. The CDR3 totals 16 residues. CDR3 coding DNA: TGTGCCAGCACTAATTGGGACAGTCATAGCAATCAGCCCCAGCATTTT. Translating it yields CASTNWDSHSNQPQHF.

V is TRBV7-2 and J is TRBJ1-3, with D hard to call. V was trimmed by 1 base and J by 2 bases, leaving 6 bases between them. CDR1 and CDR2 from the germline V gene are SGHTA and FQGNSA. The length of the CDR3 is 14 residues. As DNA, the CDR3 is TGTGCCAGCAGCTTAGAGAGGGCTGGAAACACCATATATTTT. It codes for CASSLERAGNTIYF.

The chain uses TRBV7-3 and TRBJ2-2; the D gene is possibly TRBD1 (5 bases). Between the trimmed V and J ends, which lost 1 base and 5 bases, there was a span of 11 bases. This CDR3 comprises 15 residues. The germline gives CDR1 SGHTA, CDR2 FQGTGA. Written as DNA, the CDR3 is TGTGCCAGCAGCTTAATGCAGGGTGGGACCGGGGAGCTGTTTTTT. This sequence encodes CASSLMQGGTGELFF.

This clonotype was detected a few times. The rearrangement uses TRBV7-9 and TRBJ1-2; TRBD1 matches at 7 bases. The CDR3 contains 16 residues. The germline CDR1 and CDR2 sequences are SEHNR and FQNEAQ (reference sequence). V shed 3 bases and J 7 bases; nucleotides not matched to a gene: 14. The CDR3 DNA reads TGTGCCAGCAGCTTCCCCCTCCTCGACAGGGCTGGTGGCTACACCTTC. It encodes CASSFPLLDRAGGYTF.

The V call is TRBV3-1, the J call TRBJ2-7; D might be TRBD2 (5 bases). This CDR3 region has 15 residues. The V gene lost 1 base and the J gene lost 3 bases, with 13 bases spanning the gap. Germline CDR1 LGHDT, CDR2 YNNKEL (reference sequence). The chain's CDR3 is CASSQAPRGNYEQYF. As DNA, the CDR3 is TGTGCCAGCAGCCAAGCCCCGAGAGGGAACTACGAGCAGTACTTC.

Of note for this clonotype: The junction does not match germline at one end; this may be a read error. V gene TRBV4-3 combines with J gene TRBJ2-1, with a possible D match to TRBD1 (6 bases). Near its end, the DNA agrees better with TRBJ2-5, so the J call may be wrong. From germline, CDR1 is LGHNA and CDR2 YSLEER. CDR3 length: 15 amino acids. The CDR3 DNA reads TGCGCCAACAGCCAAGACCTCAGGGGTTTTCAGACCCAGTACTTC. This gives the protein CANSQDLRGFQTQYF.

The CDR3 protein is CASSVSDSGEQYF. CDR3 DNA: TGTGCCAGCAGCGTGAGCGACTCTGGGGAGCAGTACTTC. V is TRBV9 and J is TRBJ2-5; D is possibly TRBD2 (5 bases). The V end lost 2 bases, the J end lost 11 bases, and 16 bases lay between the germline ends. The CDR3 runs to 13 residues. The germline V gene has CDR1 SGDLS and CDR2 YYNGEE.

The chain uses TRBV28 and TRBJ2-5; D may be TRBD2 (7 bases). Between the trimmed V and J ends, which lost 8 bases and 5 bases, there was a span of 18 bases. This CDR3 has 14 residues. Germline CDR1 MDHEN, CDR2 SYDVKM. The chain's CDR3 is CASGGAGAWETQYF. For the CDR3, the DNA is TGTGCCAGCGGTGGGGCGGGGGCTTGGGAGACCCAGTACTTC.

This sequence joins TRBV14 and TRBJ2-1, with D uncertain. Looked up from germline, CDR1 is SGHDN and CDR2 is FVKESK. Trimming took off 3 bases at V and 0 bases at J, with 12 bases between the two ends. The CDR3 runs to 16 residues. This chain's CDR3 is CASSQGYLSSYNEQFF. The CDR3, as DNA: TGTGCCAGCAGCCAGGGGTACTTAAGCTCCTACAATGAGCAGTTCTTC.

This clonotype was seen ten or more times. The rearrangement uses TRBV7-9 and TRBJ2-1; 9 nucleotides match TRBD2. With 3 bases clipped from V and 7 bases from J, the junction kept 4 bases outside the gene matches. Germline loops: CDR1 SEHNR, CDR2 FQNEAQ (reference sequence). This CDR3 is built from 14 residues. CDR3 loop: CASSLVAGANEQFF. The CDR3 DNA reads as TGTGCCAGCAGCTTGGTAGCGGGAGCGAATGAGCAGTTCTTC.

The chain is built from TRBV11-2 and TRBJ1-5; no definite D call. V was pared by 4 bases and J by 3 bases, with 10 bases between. CDR1 and CDR2 (germline): SGHAT, FQNNGV. CDR3 length: 14 residues. CDR3 region: CASSSSWTNQPQHF. CDR3 bases: TGTGCCAGCAGCTCCTCGTGGACCAATCAGCCCCAGCATTTT.

The chain joins TRBV29-1 to TRBJ2-7; D is uncertain. With 7 bases removed from V and 4 bases from J, the gap between germline ends came to 5 bases. The CDR3 extends over 9 amino acids. Germline CDR1 SQVTM, CDR2 ANQGSEA. The CDR3 reads CSGGYEQYF. In nucleotides, the CDR3 is TGCAGCGGAGGATACGAGCAGTACTTC.

This clonotype was counted a few times. This chain uses TRBV10-3 with TRBJ2-7; tentative D call: TRBD2 (6 bases). The CDR3 loop spans 17 amino acids. Trimming shortened V by 3 bases and J by 1 base, and 19 bases separated the two germline ends. Germline values: CDR1 ENHRY, CDR2 SYGVKD. CDR3 sequence: CAISEARRVGRSYEQYF. The CDR3 DNA sequence: TGTGCCATCAGTGAAGCTAGGCGTGTAGGGAGGTCCTACGAGCAGTACTTC.

This clonotype was picked up a small number of times. The CDR3 nucleotides read TGCAGCGTTGAAGTGTTCGCGGGAGGGGGATACAATGAGCAGTTCTTC. Translating it yields CSVEVFAGGGYNEQFF. This chain links TRBV29-1 with TRBJ2-1; 9 nucleotides agree with TRBD2. J was trimmed by 4 bases and V by 1 base; bases with no gene match: 8. This CDR3 is built from 16 residues. The germline CDR1 and CDR2 sequences are SQVTM and ANQGSEA.

The chain joins TRBV12-3 or TRBV12-4 to TRBJ1-1; TRBD1 is a possible D gene (5 bases). The length of the CDR3 is 13 residues. V was clipped by 2 bases and J by 7 bases, with 11 bases between them. CDR3 region: CASSLRGDNEAFF. In DNA, the CDR3 is TGTGCCAGCAGTTTAAGGGGAGATAATGAAGCTTTCTTT.

V gene TRBV24-1 combines with J gene TRBJ1-3; unclear D gene. Trimming left V 4 bases short and J 8 bases short, with 14 bases between. Germline V lookup: CDR1 KGHDR, CDR2 SFDVKD. The CDR3 is made up of 14 amino acids. The DNA for the CDR3 is TGTGCCACCAGTGACCCAAATCAAGGAGACACCATATATTTT. It is translated as CATSDPNQGDTIYF.

V and J are TRBV11-2 and TRBJ2-7; D possibly matches TRBD1 or TRBD2 (5 bases each). Looked up from germline, CDR1 is SGHAT and CDR2 is FQNNGV. The CDR3 covers 15 residues. V shed 5 bases and J shed 3 bases, with 17 bases lying between them. CDR3 DNA sequence: TGTGCCAGCAGCCCACCCGGGACGGTGTTCTACGAGCAGTACTTC. This translates into CASSPPGTVFYEQYF.

The chain joins TRBV5-1 to TRBJ2-2; the D is unclear. CDR1 and CDR2 (germline): SGHRS, YFSETQ. Trimming removed 0 bases from V and 7 bases from J, with 10 bases in between. The CDR3 is made up of 14 amino acids. CDR3 protein: CASSLVTDFGELFF. CDR3 DNA sequence: TGCGCCAGCAGCTTGGTTACAGATTTCGGGGAGCTGTTTTTT.